These 28 T cell receptor beta chains originate from one sample sequenced in a study of shared clonotypes between healthy human individuals. The table came from immunoSEQ multiplex PCR; TCRdb's copy has only in-frame clones and leaves some out. The repertoire has around 2.1 million clones, around 95% of them found once; the top ten carry around 0.13%. Sequencing was performed on naive CD4+ T cells sorted from blood. As for subset: CD45RA+ positively selected. The source is a man between 18 and 35 years old in good health.

V usage is TRBV2 and J usage is TRBJ2-7, with no clear D. The V end was cut by 7 bases, the J end by 6 bases, with 22 bases between. CDR1 is SNHLY, CDR2 FYNNEI, per germline. The CDR3 runs to 15 residues. The CDR3, as DNA: TGTGCCAGCACCCCCTATAGGGTAGATCCGCTCGAGCAGTACTTC. Its protein product is CASTPYRVDPLEQYF.

The gene calls are TRBV6-6 and TRBJ1-1, with TRBD1 matching 9 bases. Germline values: CDR1 MNHNY, CDR2 SVGAGI (reference sequence). V was clipped by 6 bases and J by 4 bases; unmatched bases: 6. The CDR3 spans 14 residues. The CDR3 spells CASRAGTGITEAFF. The CDR3 DNA reads TGTGCCAGCAGGGCGGGGACAGGGATCACTGAAGCTTTCTTT.

The chain carries TRBV5-1 and TRBJ2-6, with 15 bases fitting TRBD2. CDR1 is SGHRS and CDR2 is YFSETQ in the germline V gene. The CDR3 totals 18 residues. Trimming took 2 bases from V and 2 from J; bases not matched to a gene: 2. The DNA for the CDR3 is TGCGCCAGCAGCTTAGGACTAGCGGGAGGGCCTGGGGCCAACGTCCTGACTTTC. Translated, it gives CASSLGLAGGPGANVLTF.

The rearrangement uses TRBV19 and TRBJ1-4; 8 nucleotides match TRBD1. The length of the CDR3 is 14 residues. CDR1 LNHDA and CDR2 SQIVND come from the germline V gene (reference sequence). After removal of 5 bases from V and 7 bases from J, the junction contained 6 bases not matched to a gene. The CDR3 nucleotides are TGTGCCAGTAGTCCCCAGGGGGCAAGTGAAAAACTGTTTTTT. Its protein is CASSPQGASEKLFF.

This sequence joins TRBV19 and TRBJ2-5, with TRBD1 matching over 10 bases. The germline V gene has CDR1 LNHDA and CDR2 SQIVND (reference sequence). The length of the CDR3 is 13 residues. Trimming removed 6 bases from V and 7 bases from J; junction bases left unmatched: 5. The CDR3 DNA reads TGTGCCAGTAGGGACAGGGGGGAAGGGACCCAGTACTTC. Its protein is CASRDRGEGTQYF.

V and J are TRBV5-1 and TRBJ2-1; TRBD1 or TRBD2 may be the D gene (6 bases each). Germline V gene lookup returns CDR1 SGHRS and CDR2 YFSETQ. The CDR3 is 16 amino acids. Trimming pared 4 bases from V and 3 bases from J, leaving 17 bases between. CDR3 residues: CASSPMKGGFYNEQFF. The CDR3 bases are TGCGCCAGCAGCCCCATGAAGGGGGGCTTCTACAATGAGCAGTTCTTC.

The gene calls are TRBV15 and TRBJ2-5; either TRBD1 or TRBD2 may supply D (6 bases each). The CDR3 sequence is 13 residues long. Trimming shortened V by 0 bases and J by 7 bases, and 9 bases separated the two germline ends. Germline loops: CDR1 LNHNV, CDR2 YYDKDF (reference sequence). CDR3 DNA sequence: TGTGCCACCAGCAGAGATCGGGGGCCGACCCAGTACTTC. Protein sequence: CATSRDRGPTQYF.

As for this clone: Other DNA sequences from this sample encode an identical CDR3 as well. The rearrangement links TRBV6-5 to TRBJ2-1, with TRBD2 matching over 8 bases. Germline lookup yields CDR1 MNHEY and CDR2 SVGAGI. J gave up 1 base and V 4 bases, and 3 bases lay outside the gene matches. The CDR3 totals 15 residues. CDR3 sequence (DNA): TGTGCCAGCAGTTTAACTAGCGGATCCTACAATGAGCAGTTCTTC. Encoded protein: CASSLTSGSYNEQFF.

The V gene is TRBV30, the J gene TRBJ1-1; maybe TRBD1 (5 bases). Germline CDR1 is GTSNPN and CDR2 is SVGIG (reference sequence). This CDR3 is built from 12 residues. V dropped 6 bases and J dropped 4 bases, with 12 bases sitting between them. The CDR3 spells CACLFGGTEAFF. CDR3 bases: TGTGCCTGTCTTTTCGGGGGCACTGAAGCTTTCTTT. Drawing the rest from reference TRBV30 and TRBJ1-1, the complete variable domain is SQTIHQWPATLVQPVGSPLSLECTVEGTSNPNLYWYRQAAGRGLQLLFYSVGIGQISSEVPQNLSASRPQDRQFILSSKKLLLSDSGFYLCACLFGGTEAFFGQGTRLTVV.

V is TRBV4-2 and J is TRBJ1-6, with D unclear. Germline assignment: CDR1 LGHNA and CDR2 YNFKEQ. V shed 2 bases and J shed 6 bases, with 11 bases lying between them. This CDR3 is built from 15 residues. The DNA of the CDR3 is TGTGCCAGCAGCCAAAGTTCATCATTTAATTCACCCCTCCACTTT. Translating gives CASSQSSSFNSPLHF.

The chain combines TRBV5-1 with TRBJ2-3; D is perhaps TRBD1 (6 bases). From germline, CDR1 is SGHRS and CDR2 YFSETQ. V was trimmed by 2 bases and J by 2 bases, leaving 9 bases between them. CDR3 size: 14 residues. For the CDR3, the DNA is TGCGCCAGCAGCTTCAGACAGGACACAGATACGCAGTATTTT. This gives the protein CASSFRQDTDTQYF.

This chain joins TRBV20-1 and TRBJ1-4; no clear D gene. Per the germline V gene, CDR1 is DFQATT and CDR2 is SNEGSKA (reference sequence). Trimming pared 5 bases from V and 4 bases from J, leaving 2 bases between. There are 10 residues in the CDR3. CDR3 in amino acids: CSAFNEKLFF. DNA of the CDR3: TGCAGTGCTTTTAATGAAAAACTGTTTTTT.

The J gene is TRBJ2-5, the V gene TRBV6-5; 8 positions agree with TRBD2. The trim removed 0 bases at V and 2 bases at J, leaving 5 bases unmatched. The CDR3 has 16 amino acids. The germline CDR1 and CDR2 sequences are MNHEY and SVGAGI. CDR3 amino acids: CASSYSNPGGQETQYF. The CDR3 DNA sequence: TGTGCCAGCAGTTACTCGAACCCGGGAGGGCAAGAGACCCAGTACTTC.

This chain links TRBV18 with TRBJ1-5; D uncertain. Per the germline V gene, CDR1 is KGHSH and CDR2 is LQKENI. Trimming left V 3 bases short and J 3 bases short, with 12 bases between. The CDR3 has 15 residues. CDR3 in DNA: TGTGCCAGCTCACCGGTGGAGGGCGACAATCAGCCCCAGCATTTT. It specifies CASSPVEGDNQPQHF. Based on the CDR3 plus reference TRBV18 and TRBJ1-5, the full variable domain is NAGVMQNPRHLVRRRGQEARLRCSPMKGHSHVYWYRQLPEEGLKFMVYLQKENIIDESGMPKERFSAEFPKEGPSILRIQQVVRGDSAAYFCASSPVEGDNQPQHFGDGTRLSIL.

V is TRBV6-4 and J is TRBJ1-2; unclear D gene. This CDR3 has 15 amino acids. V was clipped by 1 base and J by 0 bases, with 9 bases between them. CDR1 and CDR2 (germline): MRHNA, SNTAGT. The CDR3: CASSDFPGSNYGYTF. The CDR3 nucleotides are TGTGCCAGCAGTGACTTCCCAGGTTCTAACTATGGCTACACCTTC.

The V call is TRBV19, the J call TRBJ2-2, with 7 bases identical to TRBD1. The CDR3 sequence is 18 residues long. The junction had 14 bases not matched to a gene; V was cut back by 7 bases and J by 0 bases. Per germline, CDR1 LNHDA and CDR2 SQIVND (reference sequence). The CDR3 DNA sequence: TGTGCCAGTACCTTACAGGGGCACACGAACGCGAACACCGGGGAGCTGTTTTTT. This sequence encodes CASTLQGHTNANTGELFF.

The genes are TRBV10-3 and TRBJ2-5; 9 bases are a match to TRBD2. V trimming: 10 bases; J trimming: 4 bases; junction bases outside the gene matches: 7. The V gene's germline CDR1 is ENHRY and CDR2 SYGVKD. This CDR3 is built from 13 residues. CDR3 bases: TGTGCCACCTTAGCGGGAGAAGCAGAGACCCAGTACTTC. It yields the protein CATLAGEAETQYF.

This chain uses TRBV10-3 with TRBJ1-2; D is uncertain. Germline CDR1 reads ENHRY; CDR2 reads SYGVKD. The CDR3 consists of 13 residues. The germline V and J ends were trimmed by 7 bases and 5 bases, with 14 bases remaining between them. CDR3 sequence reads: CAIKDRNLYGYTF. The CDR3 DNA sequence: TGTGCCATCAAGGACCGGAACCTTTATGGCTACACCTTC.

As concerns this clone: The same CDR3 also results from other DNA sequences found in this sample. The chain recombines TRBV5-1 with TRBJ2-7; a possible D gene is TRBD2 (6 bases). From germline, CDR1 is SGHRS and CDR2 YFSETQ. The length of the CDR3 is 14 residues. The V end lost 0 bases, the J end lost 4 bases, and 11 bases lay between the germline ends. In nucleotides, the CDR3 is TGCGCCAGCAGCTTGGAGGGTAGCGGTTACGAGCAGTACTTC. It is translated as CASSLEGSGYEQYF.

The chain couples TRBV18 to TRBJ2-2; D unresolved. This CDR3 is 13 amino acids long. Germline V gene lookup returns CDR1 KGHSH and CDR2 LQKENI. The ends were cut back, 2 bases at V and 6 bases at J, with 7 bases in the middle. This CDR3 reads CASSPKAPGELFF. The CDR3 DNA sequence: TGTGCCAGCTCACCAAAAGCTCCCGGGGAGCTGTTTTTT.

V and J are TRBV30 and TRBJ1-1; possibly TRBD1 for D (5 bases). CDR1 is GTSNPN, CDR2 SVGIG, per germline (reference sequence). The length of the CDR3 is 15 residues. Deletions cut 4 bases from V and 0 bases from J, with 15 bases between. CDR3 nucleotide sequence: TGTGCCTGGATCTCCATGGGACGGTTGAACACTGAAGCTTTCTTT. Translation: CAWISMGRLNTEAFF. The whole variable domain, remainder taken from reference TRBV30 and TRBJ1-1, is SQTIHQWPATLVQPVGSPLSLECTVEGTSNPNLYWYRQAAGRGLQLLFYSVGIGQISSEVPQNLSASRPQDRQFILSSKKLLLSDSGFYLCAWISMGRLNTEAFFGQGTRLTVV.

V gene TRBV6-6 combines with J gene TRBJ1-6, with 10 bases matching TRBD1. The germline CDR1 and CDR2 sequences are MNHNY and SVGAGI (reference sequence). The CDR3 is made up of 14 amino acids. The ends lost 7 bases at V and 7 bases at J; junction bases unmatched: 4. CDR3 in amino acids: CASNPGQGNSPLHF. DNA of the CDR3: TGTGCCAGCAACCCGGGACAGGGGAATTCACCCCTCCACTTT.

V and J are TRBV10-3 and TRBJ2-1; no firm D call. The V end lost 3 bases, the J end lost 2 bases, and 11 bases lay between the germline ends. This CDR3 comprises 15 residues. The germline gives CDR1 ENHRY, CDR2 SYGVKD. CDR3 region: CAISDMASPYNEQFF. CDR3 DNA sequence: TGTGCCATCAGTGACATGGCGTCCCCCTACAATGAGCAGTTCTTC.

V and J are TRBV7-2 and TRBJ2-7; 11 bases are shared with TRBD1. Germline lookup yields CDR1 SGHTA and CDR2 FQGNSA. This CDR3 is built from 13 residues. Losses at the gene ends were 8 bases for V and 6 bases for J; bases not matched to a gene: 6. DNA for the CDR3: TGTGCCAGCTCTCCGGGACAGGGGGGCGAGCAGTACTTC. As protein: CASSPGQGGEQYF.

The genes are TRBV4-1 and TRBJ2-2, with unresolved D. The CDR3 spans 16 residues. Trimming shortened V by 3 bases and J by 0 bases, and 11 bases separated the two germline ends. Germline loops: CDR1 MGHRA, CDR2 YSYEKL. CDR3 residues: CASSQFGQTNTGELFF. The CDR3 DNA follows: TGCGCCAGCAGCCAGTTTGGGCAGACGAACACCGGGGAGCTGTTTTTT.

This chain links TRBV28 with TRBJ2-7; tentatively, D is TRBD1 (7 bases). V was pared by 5 bases and J by 2 bases, with 13 bases between. The CDR3 covers 14 residues. The germline gives CDR1 MDHEN, CDR2 SYDVKM. CDR3 residues: CASSGGTVAYEQYF. The CDR3 nucleotides read TGTGCCAGCAGTGGGGGGACAGTCGCCTACGAGCAGTACTTC.

V usage is TRBV6-5 and J usage is TRBJ2-7; D not resolved. Trimming took 4 bases from V and 2 from J, leaving 12 bases between them. Germline-derived CDR1 and CDR2 are MNHEY and SVGAGI. CDR3 length: 14 amino acids. The CDR3 here is CASSLPRPPYEQYF. Written as DNA, the CDR3 is TGTGCCAGCAGTTTGCCCCGTCCCCCCTACGAGCAGTACTTC.

The chain joins TRBV30 to TRBJ1-3; 9 bases match TRBD1. The germline CDR1 and CDR2 sequences are GTSNPN and SVGIG (reference sequence). CDR3 length: 14 residues. The CDR3 reads CSHTGGASGNTIYF. CDR3 in DNA: TGTTCCCATACAGGGGGCGCTTCTGGAAACACCATATATTTT.